The rows below give T cell receptor beta chains drawn from one sample of a study of cytomegalovirus exposure and HLA in healthy donors. Produced via immunoSEQ multiplex PCR; TCRdb's table is partial and in-frame only. The data contain 100,000 to 150,000 clones, 89% of them seen just once; the ten biggest clones take up approximately 2%. The sequencing sample was made of PBMCs. Receptor source: a woman aged 18-29 years in good health and CMV-seronegative. CDR3s leave out the opening cysteine and the closing phenylalanine or tryptophan. The order of the fields is V gene, J gene, CDR3 protein.

v_gene: TRBV5-1; j_gene: TRBJ1-2; CDR3aa: ASSTGSYLNYGYT
v_gene: TRBV4-1; j_gene: TRBJ1-5; CDR3aa: ASSQEPTGFNQPQH
v_gene: TRBV15; j_gene: TRBJ1-2; CDR3aa: ATSRLYGYT
v_gene: TRBV19; j_gene: TRBJ1-3; CDR3aa: ASSRTGDPGNTIY
v_gene: TRBV5-4; j_gene: TRBJ2-7; CDR3aa: ASSYDRGRGREQY
v_gene: TRBV18; j_gene: TRBJ1-5; CDR3aa: ASSPDSSVQPQH
v_gene: TRBV2; j_gene: TRBJ2-7; CDR3aa: ASRGQGASYEQY
v_gene: TRBV5-1; j_gene: TRBJ2-2; CDR3aa: ASSLGGITGELF
v_gene: TRBV29-1; j_gene: TRBJ2-1; CDR3aa: SVVPAPGGNEQF
v_gene: TRBV4-1; j_gene: TRBJ1-5; CDR3aa: ASSPDSSKNQPQH
v_gene: TRBV28; j_gene: TRBJ1-5; CDR3aa: ASRRGQNQPQH
v_gene: TRBV29-1; j_gene: TRBJ2-1; CDR3aa: SVVPLRDNEQF
v_gene: TRBV2; j_gene: TRBJ2-1; CDR3aa: ASRFEYSSYNEQF
v_gene: TRBV29-1; j_gene: TRBJ1-3; CDR3aa: SVVDTANGDTIY
v_gene: TRBV27; j_gene: TRBJ1-5; CDR3aa: ASSRTTGGQPQH
v_gene: TRBV5-1; j_gene: TRBJ1-4; CDR3aa: ASSLDLATNEKLF
v_gene: TRBV9; j_gene: TRBJ2-7; CDR3aa: ASNSGEQY
v_gene: TRBV11-3; j_gene: TRBJ2-1; CDR3aa: ASSLERGLTSYNEQF
v_gene: TRBV2; j_gene: TRBJ2-7; CDR3aa: ASSEFRWTTTYEQY
v_gene: TRBV7-9; j_gene: TRBJ2-7; CDR3aa: ASSPSYEQY
v_gene: TRBV29-1; j_gene: TRBJ1-1; CDR3aa: SARDRGLTEAF
v_gene: TRBV6-4; j_gene: TRBJ2-1; CDR3aa: ASSDSGLAGGGEQF
v_gene: TRBV7-9; j_gene: TRBJ2-7; CDR3aa: ASSSRSSGRIYEQY
v_gene: TRBV5-5; j_gene: TRBJ2-6; CDR3aa: ASSQNRQSSGANVLT
v_gene: TRBV5-1; j_gene: TRBJ1-4; CDR3aa: ASGEGGADEKLF
v_gene: TRBV5-1; j_gene: TRBJ1-2; CDR3aa: ASSLDRQGGNYT
v_gene: TRBV19; j_gene: TRBJ1-1; CDR3aa: ASQAGYTEAF
v_gene: TRBV11-3; j_gene: TRBJ2-5; CDR3aa: ASSLDRAGVTQY
v_gene: TRBV7-9; j_gene: TRBJ2-3; CDR3aa: ASSLEPTQY
v_gene: TRBV5-1; j_gene: TRBJ2-1; CDR3aa: ASSLRGISEQF
v_gene: TRBV7-2; j_gene: TRBJ2-7; CDR3aa: ASSLQGRYEQY
v_gene: TRBV18; j_gene: TRBJ2-7; CDR3aa: ASSPRDSGREQY
v_gene: TRBV19; j_gene: TRBJ1-2; CDR3aa: ASHMGRGYGYT
v_gene: TRBV9; j_gene: TRBJ1-1; CDR3aa: ASSVGRQGAEAF
v_gene: TRBV11-3; j_gene: TRBJ2-1; CDR3aa: ASSTPGLAGGNEQF
v_gene: TRBV15; j_gene: TRBJ2-7; CDR3aa: ATSRVPGGAFTYEQY
v_gene: TRBV5-1; j_gene: TRBJ2-7; CDR3aa: ASSSTGSIYEQY
v_gene: TRBV5-4; j_gene: TRBJ2-7; CDR3aa: ASSFSTGGPYEQY
v_gene: TRBV7-9; j_gene: TRBJ2-3; CDR3aa: ASSLASVAGGPGADTQY